The rows below give T cell receptor beta chains drawn from one sample of a study of control samples from healthy donors and cancer patients. Assay: immunoSEQ multiplex PCR; the TCRdb copy retains only in-frame clones and omits some. Among approximately 110,000 clones listed, roughly 90% were seen once. Sequenced sample: blood. The source is a woman younger than 35 in good health. The CDR3 runs from the conserved cysteine through the conserved F or W. The D gene is left open where the match is weak. Clone size is given for some rows only: seen once, a few or many times, or a class if the clone is expanded.

>NA|TRBJ2-6|once|TRBV19
CASSKLGPRTGANVLTF
TGTGCCAGTAGTAAGCTGGGCCCCAGGACTGGGGCCAACGTCCTGACTTTC
>NA|TRBJ2-5|NA|TRBV18
CASSHRTFQETQYF
TGTGCCAGCTCGCACCGTACCTTTCAAGAGACCCAGTACTTC
>NA|TRBJ1-1|NA|TRBV4-2
CASSQEKTGLNTEAFF
TGTGCCAGCAGCCAAGAAAAGACAGGTCTGAACACTGAAGCTTTCTTT
>TRBD2|TRBJ2-7|NA|TRBV29-1
CSVEFTGGTYEQYF
TGCAGCGTTGAATTCACGGGAGGGACCTACGAGCAGTACTTC
>TRBD2|TRBJ2-1|NA|TRBV13
CASSFQTSLGDNEQFF
TGTGCCAGCAGCTTCCAGACTAGCCTAGGCGACAATGAGCAGTTCTTC
>TRBD1|TRBJ2-3|NA|TRBV24-1
CATSDWGQGISADTQYF
TGTGCCACCAGTGATTGGGGACAGGGGATTTCTGCAGATACGCAGTATTTT
>TRBD1|TRBJ2-5|once|TRBV29-1
CSVGDRRETQYF
TGCAGCGTTGGGGACAGGAGAGAGACCCAGTACTTC
>TRBD2|TRBJ2-7|NA|TRBV2
CASSGRTSGGGQYF
TGTGCCAGCAGTGGGAGGACTAGCGGGGGAGGGCAGTACTTC
>NA|TRBJ1-4|once|TRBV27
CASSLGATNEKLFF
TGTGCCAGCAGTTTAGGTGCAACTAATGAAAAACTGTTTTTT
>NA|TRBJ2-1|NA|TRBV7-3
CASSLSYRPEDEQFF
TGTGCCAGCAGCTTAAGTTATAGGCCCGAGGATGAGCAGTTCTTC
>TRBD2|TRBJ2-5|NA|TRBV10-3
CAISGTSGRQETQYF
TGTGCCATCAGTGGGACTAGCGGGAGACAAGAGACCCAGTACTTC
>TRBD2|TRBJ2-1|NA|TRBV3-1/TRBV3-2
CASSQWTSVNEQFF
TGTGCCAGCAGCCAATGGACTAGCGTAAATGAGCAGTTCTTC
>NA|TRBJ1-1|NA|TRBV7-9
CASSLAHFVPMNTEAFF
TGTGCCAGCAGCTTAGCCCATTTCGTGCCCATGAACACTGAAGCTTTCTTT
>TRBD1|TRBJ1-1|NA|TRBV5-1
CASSGDRAQAEAFF
TGCGCCAGCAGCGGGGACAGGGCTCAGGCTGAAGCTTTCTTT
>TRBD2|TRBJ2-2|NA|TRBV5-5
CASSTGTTNTGELFF
TGTGCCAGCAGCACCGGGACTACGAACACCGGGGAGCTGTTTTTT
>NA|TRBJ2-5|NA|TRBV3-1/TRBV3-2
CASSQDLLSTQYF
TGTGCCAGCAGCCAAGATCTCCTGAGTACCCAGTACTTC
>NA|TRBJ2-7|NA|TRBV20-1
CSASRTYEQYF
TGCAGTGCTAGTAGGACCTACGAGCAGTACTTC
>TRBD1|TRBJ1-5|NA|TRBV28
CASSGQARLYSNQPQHF
TGTGCCAGCAGCGGACAGGCCCGTCTTTATAGCAATCAGCCCCAGCATTTT
>NA|TRBJ1-1|NA|TRBV29-1
CSVVPRGSRGNTEAFF
TGCAGCGTTGTTCCTAGAGGGTCCAGGGGTAACACTGAAGCTTTCTTT
>NA|TRBJ1-4|NA|TRBV9
CASSVGAGVEKLFF
TGTGCCAGCAGCGTAGGGGCAGGGGTTGAAAAACTGTTTTTT
>NA|TRBJ2-2|NA|TRBV27
CASSSRSTGITGELFF
TGTGCCAGCAGTTCTCGATCAACAGGGATCACCGGGGAGCTGTTTTTT
>NA|TRBJ2-3|NA|TRBV6-2/TRBV6-3
CASSLGSTDTQYF
TGTGCCAGCAGCCTAGGTAGCACAGATACGCAGTATTTT
>NA|TRBJ2-5|once|TRBV4-1
CASSQEGSLQETQYF
TGCGCCAGCAGCCAAGAGGGCAGCCTCCAAGAGACCCAGTACTTC
>NA|TRBJ2-7|NA|TRBV24-1
CATSSASSSYEQYF
TGTGCCACCAGTTCAGCAAGTAGCTCCTACGAGCAGTACTTC
>NA|TRBJ1-1|once|TRBV5-4
CASSFTEAFF
TGTGCCAGCAGCTTCACTGAAGCTTTCTTT
>TRBD2|TRBJ2-1|NA|TRBV12-5
CASVLPPSGEYNEQFF
TGTGCTAGTGTCCTACCACCTAGCGGGGAGTACAATGAGCAGTTCTTC
>NA|TRBJ1-1|NA|TRBV11-3
CASSLDGRINTEAFF
TGTGCCAGCAGCTTAGATGGCAGGATAAACACTGAAGCTTTCTTT
>NA|TRBJ1-2|NA|TRBV19
CASSPTILTYYGYTF
TGTGCCAGTAGTCCCACTATACTTACGTACTATGGCTACACCTTC
>NA|TRBJ1-4|NA|TRBV4-3
CASSQEAVSNEKLFF
TGCGCCAGCAGCCAAGAAGCAGTGTCTAATGAAAAACTGTTTTTT
>TRBD1|TRBJ1-1|once|TRBV15
CATSREDRVNTEAFF
TGTGCCACCAGCAGAGAAGACAGGGTGAACACTGAAGCTTTCTTT
>NA|TRBJ1-2|NA|TRBV24-1
CATSDRYRYNYGYTF
TGTGCCACCAGTGACCGGTACAGATATAACTATGGCTACACCTTC
>NA|TRBJ2-4|once|TRBV19
CASTRDVNIQYF
TGTGCCAGCACTCGGGACGTAAACATTCAGTACTTC
>TRBD2|TRBJ2-3|NA|TRBV13
CASSLGEPGLVVTDTQYF
TGTGCCAGCAGCTTAGGCGAGCCGGGACTAGTGGTCACAGATACGCAGTATTTT
>NA|TRBJ1-4|NA|TRBV4-3
CASSQDLPGRATNEKLFF
TGCGCCAGCAGCCAAGATCTCCCGGGGCGTGCAACTAATGAAAAACTGTTTTTT
>NA|TRBJ1-2|NA|TRBV19
CASSIGGPNYGYTF
TGTGCCAGTAGTATAGGGGGACCTAACTATGGCTACACCTTC
>NA|TRBJ1-2|NA|TRBV10-1
CARKTYGYTF
TGCGCGCGAAAGACCTATGGCTACACCTTC
>TRBD2|TRBJ2-5|NA|TRBV5-4
CASSMGLAGGLRETQYF
TGTGCCAGCAGCATGGGACTAGCGGGGGGGCTGAGAGAGACCCAGTACTTC
>TRBD1|TRBJ1-1|NA|TRBV10-2
CASRNTRDRSSEAFF
TGCGCCAGCAGGAATACCCGGGACAGGTCAAGTGAAGCTTTCTTT
>NA|TRBJ1-2|NA|TRBV19
CASSIGTYYGYTF
TGTGCCAGTAGTATAGGGACATACTATGGCTACACCTTC
>TRBD1|TRBJ1-6|few|TRBV3-1/TRBV3-2
CASAAGGDSPLHF
TGTGCCAGCGCGGCAGGGGGGGACTCACCCCTCCACTTT
>TRBD2|TRBJ2-5|NA|TRBV4-3
CASSQDRASGVKETQYF
TGCGCCAGCAGCCAAGATCGGGCTAGCGGGGTGAAAGAGACCCAGTACTTC